This T cell receptor (beta chain) was captured in a study of CD8+ T cells in alopecia areata. About the study: Patients remained on tofacitinib for 6 to 18 months and then went 6 months without it. Using the percentage of affected scalp area, treated patients' severity was scored. General study findings and limits: Many expanded lesional clones remained in scalp and blood on tofacitinib.

Stated treatment: oral pan-JAK inhibitor, 5-10 mg twice daily. Germline V gene lookup returns CDR1 SGHDT and CDR2 YYEEEE. V gave up 3 bases and J gave up 6 bases, with 13 bases separating them. CDR3 length: 14 residues. Concerning this clone: Its target is unknown.

Following extraction, RNA underwent reverse transcription to cDNA, which served as the sequencing template. Assay: immunoSEQ multiplex PCR; the TCRdb copy retains only in-frame clones and omits some. The table lists approximately 100,000 clones, 86% of them singletons. J is TRBJ2-1 and V is TRBV5-6, with no clear D. This clonotype was obtained from a human donor with alopecia areata. The material sequenced was CD8+ T cells sorted from blood, taken at week 34, from a patient treated with tofacitinib. The CDR3 protein is CASSSVGIPNEQFF. CDR3 bases: TGTGCCAGCAGCTCCGTAGGAATCCCCAATGAGCAGTTCTTC.